This section outlines one T cell receptor beta chain sequence together with its context. This entry is derived from a study of blood T cell repertoires in COVID-19. Study information: Nucleic acid was either cDNA or gDNA, and it came from T cells, B-cell-depleted T cells, or PBMCs.

Only in-frame clones appear in the TCRdb table, and some are missing; sequencing was by immunoSEQ multiplex PCR. This sample carries around 100,000 clones, about 90% of them seen once, and the ten largest clones take approximately 7%. The length of the CDR3 is 15 residues. Trimming took 1 base from V and 6 from J; bases not matched to a gene: 4. Germline CDR1 SGHTA, CDR2 FQGNSA. This receptor was obtained from a man aged 25-40 years in a cohort sampled during active COVID-19. The rearrangement uses TRBV7-2 and TRBJ2-1; 9 bases line up with TRBD2. Sequenced: peripheral blood. Here the CDR3 DNA reads TGTGCCAGCAGCTTAGGCGGGGGGGCCGCCAATGAGCAGTTCTTC. It specifies CASSLGGGAANEQFF.